The text below deals with one T cell receptor beta chain. What it recognizes is unknown. Time point of the sample: late sampling 161 to 241 days after vaccination in a few convalescent patients. The sample's treatment: approximately nine-day PBMC culture with coronavirus spike peptide pools or control peptides (ViraFEST assay). Patients returned positive PCR results between March and December 2020, earlier than US Alpha, Beta and Delta variants. Following a culture period (10 days), negative selection was used to isolate CD4+ T cells. Sequencing of the DNA from cultured CD4+ T cells was carried out with the Oncomine TCR Beta short-read assay. TCRdb recomputed calls from the PCR reads with MiXCR, one row per CDR3 protein. This sample has approximately 23,000 distinct CDR3 sequences, with around two fifths found just once. These data are taken from a study of vaccination and CD4 T cells after COVID-19. On the study more broadly: SARS-CoV-2, HCoV-NL63, HCoV-OC43 and HCoV-229E supplied the overlapping spike peptides used to stimulate cells.

This receptor was identified in a human donor who had recovered from COVID-19. This specimen was CD4+ T cells from blood, cultured in vitro, taken about 7 months after SARS-CoV-2 vaccination.

The CDR3 DNA reads TGTGCCAGCAGCTTAGAATGGGGGACCTACGAGCAGTACTTC. Protein product: CASSLEWGTYEQYF. The genes are TRBV7-6 and TRBJ2-7; TRBD1 or TRBD2 may be the D gene (5 bases each). The V end was cut by 1 base, the J end by 2 bases, with 9 bases between. The CDR3 extends over 14 amino acids. CDR1 and CDR2 from the germline V gene are SGHVS and FNYEAQ.